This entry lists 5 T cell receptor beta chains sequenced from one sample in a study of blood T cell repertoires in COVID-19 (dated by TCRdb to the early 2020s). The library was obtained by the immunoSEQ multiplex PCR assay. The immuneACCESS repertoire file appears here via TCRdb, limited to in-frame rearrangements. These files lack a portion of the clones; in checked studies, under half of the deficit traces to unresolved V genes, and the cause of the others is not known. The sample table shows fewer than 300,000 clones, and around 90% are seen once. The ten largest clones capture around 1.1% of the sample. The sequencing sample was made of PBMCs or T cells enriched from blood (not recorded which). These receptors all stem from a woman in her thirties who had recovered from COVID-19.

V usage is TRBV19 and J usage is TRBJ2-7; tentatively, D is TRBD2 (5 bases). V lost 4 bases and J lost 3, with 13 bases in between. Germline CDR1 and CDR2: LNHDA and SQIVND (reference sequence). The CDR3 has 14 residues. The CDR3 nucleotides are TGTGCCAGTAGTACTGACGGAGGCGGCTACGAGCAGTACTTC. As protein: CASSTDGGGYEQYF.

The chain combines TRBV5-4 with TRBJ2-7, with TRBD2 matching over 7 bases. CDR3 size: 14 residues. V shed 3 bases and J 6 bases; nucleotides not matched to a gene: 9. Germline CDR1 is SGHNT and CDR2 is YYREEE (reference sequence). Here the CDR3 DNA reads TGTGCCAGCAGCTATCCGACTAGCAACAGCGAGCAGTACTTC. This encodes CASSYPTSNSEQYF.

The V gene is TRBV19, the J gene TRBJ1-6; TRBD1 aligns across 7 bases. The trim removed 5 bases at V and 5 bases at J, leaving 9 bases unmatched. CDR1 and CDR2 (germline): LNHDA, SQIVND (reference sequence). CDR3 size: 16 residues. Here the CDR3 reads CASSPRQGLDNSPLHF. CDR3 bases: TGTGCCAGTAGTCCGCGACAGGGTTTGGATAATTCACCCCTCCACTTT.

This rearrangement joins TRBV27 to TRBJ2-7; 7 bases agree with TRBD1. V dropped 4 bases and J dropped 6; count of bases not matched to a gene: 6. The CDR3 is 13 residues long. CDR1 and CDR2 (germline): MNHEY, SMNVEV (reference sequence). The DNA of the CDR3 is TGTGCCAGCAGTTCTTATACAGGGGCCGAGCAGTACTTC. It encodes CASSSYTGAEQYF.

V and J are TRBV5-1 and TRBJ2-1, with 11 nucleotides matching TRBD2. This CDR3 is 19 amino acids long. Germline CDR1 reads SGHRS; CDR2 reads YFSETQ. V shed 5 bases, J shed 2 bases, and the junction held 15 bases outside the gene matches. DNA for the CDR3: TGCGCCAGCAGTACCAGGAGTTCAACTAGCGGGAGACCCTACAATGAGCAGTTCTTC. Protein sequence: CASSTRSSTSGRPYNEQFF.